Below are 5 T cell receptor beta chains sequenced from a single sample in a study of T cells in narcolepsy. TCRdb's copy holds only in-frame clones and misses some; the assay was immunoSEQ multiplex PCR. The sample lists 15,000 to 20,000 clones; 85% to 90% were seen once. The material sequenced was memory (CD45RA-) CD4+ T cells from blood. The source of these receptors is a human donor in good health.

The J gene is TRBJ2-5, the V gene TRBV6-5; no definite D call. Trimming pared 0 bases from V and 4 bases from J, leaving 9 bases between. The germline gives CDR1 MNHEY, CDR2 SVGAGI. The CDR3 sequence is 14 residues long. The CDR3 sequence is CASSYSSLGETQYF. CDR3 DNA sequence: TGTGCCAGCAGTTACTCGTCCTTAGGAGAGACCCAGTACTTC.

DNA of the CDR3: TGTGCCAGCAGCATCGACAGGGGAGAAGCTTTCTTT. Its protein is CASSIDRGEAFF. J is TRBJ1-1 and V is TRBV5-4; 8 positions match TRBD1. The V gene end was trimmed by 4 bases and the J gene end by 8 bases; junction bases not matched to a gene: 4. The CDR3 spans 12 residues. In germline, CDR1 is SGHNT, CDR2 YYREEE (reference sequence). Filled out from reference TRBV5-4 and TRBJ1-1, the complete variable domain reads ETGVTQSPTHLIKTRGQQVTLRCSSQSGHNTVSWYQQALGQGPQFIFQYYREEENGRGNFPPRFSGLQFPNYSSELNVNALELDDSALYLCASSIDRGEAFFGQGTRLTVV.

This clone was observed a handful of times. The V call is TRBV10-3, the J call TRBJ1-6; tentative D call: TRBD1 (5 bases). This CDR3 region has 14 residues. Germline CDR1 ENHRY, CDR2 SYGVKD. The V end lost 7 bases, the J end lost 8 bases, and 15 bases lay between the germline ends. CDR3 residues: CAITSSPRDSPLHF. The CDR3 coding sequence is TGTGCCATCACGAGCTCCCCCAGGGATTCACCCCTCCACTTT.

J is TRBJ1-3 and V is TRBV5-1, with 7 bases aligning to TRBD1. V was pared by 4 bases and J by 0 bases, with 7 bases of the junction left unmatched. Germline assignment: CDR1 SGHRS and CDR2 YFSETQ. The length of the CDR3 is 16 residues. CDR3 DNA: TGCGCCAGCAGCGAGGGACAGCGGACCTCTGGAAACACCATATATTTT. This sequence encodes CASSEGQRTSGNTIYF. The whole variable domain, remainder taken from reference TRBV5-1 and TRBJ1-3, is KAGVTQTPRYLIKTRGQQVTLSCSPISGHRSVSWYQQTPGQGLQFLFEYFSETQRNKGNFPGRFSGRQFSNSRSEMNVSTLELGDSALYLCASSEGQRTSGNTIYFGEGSWLTVV.

The J gene is TRBJ1-2, the V gene TRBV5-1; TRBD1 matches 11 bases. The CDR3 consists of 15 residues. Germline trimming cut 0 bases from V and 6 bases from J; bases unmatched to any gene: 4. The V gene's germline CDR1 is SGHRS and CDR2 YFSETQ. The CDR3 sequence: CASSLGDRGWHGYTF. In DNA, the CDR3 is TGCGCCAGCAGCTTGGGGGACAGGGGGTGGCATGGCTACACCTTC.